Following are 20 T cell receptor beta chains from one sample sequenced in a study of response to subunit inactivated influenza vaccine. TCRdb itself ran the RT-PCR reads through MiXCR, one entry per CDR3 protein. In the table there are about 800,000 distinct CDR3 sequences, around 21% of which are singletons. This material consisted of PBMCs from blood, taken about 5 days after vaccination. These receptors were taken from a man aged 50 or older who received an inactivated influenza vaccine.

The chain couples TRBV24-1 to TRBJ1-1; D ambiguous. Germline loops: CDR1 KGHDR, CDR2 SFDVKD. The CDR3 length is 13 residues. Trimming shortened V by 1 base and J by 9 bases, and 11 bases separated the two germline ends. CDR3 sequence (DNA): TGTGCCACCAGTGATTTCTCGGGAACGCAAGCTTTCTTT. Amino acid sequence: CATSDFSGTQAFF.

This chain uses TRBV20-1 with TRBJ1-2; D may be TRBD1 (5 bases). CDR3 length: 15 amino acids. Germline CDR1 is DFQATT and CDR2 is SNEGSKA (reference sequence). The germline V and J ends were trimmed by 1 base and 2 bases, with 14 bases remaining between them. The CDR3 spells CSARAGGNRNYGYTF. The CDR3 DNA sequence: TGCAGTGCTAGAGCGGGGGGAAACCGGAACTATGGCTACACCTTC.

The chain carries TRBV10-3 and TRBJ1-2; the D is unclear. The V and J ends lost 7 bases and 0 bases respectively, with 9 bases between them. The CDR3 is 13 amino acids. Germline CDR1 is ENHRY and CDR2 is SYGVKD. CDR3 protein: CAITAQPNYGYTF. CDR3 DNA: TGTGCCATCACGGCGCAGCCTAACTATGGCTACACCTTC.

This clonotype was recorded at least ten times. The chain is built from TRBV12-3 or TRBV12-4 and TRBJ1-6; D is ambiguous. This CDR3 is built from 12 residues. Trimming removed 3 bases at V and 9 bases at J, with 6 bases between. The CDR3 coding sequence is TGTGCCAGCAGTTTTGAGGGTTCACCCCTCCACTTT. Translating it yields CASSFEGSPLHF.

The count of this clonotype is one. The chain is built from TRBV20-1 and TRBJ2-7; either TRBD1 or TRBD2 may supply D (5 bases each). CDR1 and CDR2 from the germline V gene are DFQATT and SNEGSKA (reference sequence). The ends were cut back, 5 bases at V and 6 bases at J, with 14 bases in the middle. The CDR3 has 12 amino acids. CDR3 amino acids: CSAQLGTFEQYF. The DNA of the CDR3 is TGCAGTGCTCAATTAGGGACCTTCGAGCAGTACTTC.

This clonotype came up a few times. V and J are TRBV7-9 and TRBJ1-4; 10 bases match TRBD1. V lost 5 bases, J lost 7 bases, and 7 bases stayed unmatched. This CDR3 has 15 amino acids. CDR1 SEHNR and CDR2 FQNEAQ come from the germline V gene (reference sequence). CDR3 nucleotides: TGTGCCAGCAGCGCGACAGGGGGCTTTGGTGAAAAACTGTTTTTT. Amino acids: CASSATGGFGEKLFF.

The CDR3 DNA follows: TGTGCCAGCAGCTTGGGGACAGGGGGATGGTACGAGCAGTACTTC. Translation gives CASSLGTGGWYEQYF. V usage is TRBV11-2 and J usage is TRBJ2-7; 11 bases are shared with TRBD1. The CDR3 contains 15 residues. V lost 3 bases, J lost 4 bases, and 5 bases stayed unmatched. Germline assignment: CDR1 SGHAT and CDR2 FQNNGV. Full variable domain (remainder filled in from reference TRBV11-2 and TRBJ2-7): EAGVAQSPRYKIIEKRQSVAFWCNPISGHATLYWYQQILGQGPKLLIQFQNNGVVDDSQLPKDRFSAERLKGVDSTLKIQPAKLEDSAVYLCASSLGTGGWYEQYFGPGTRLTVT.

The CDR3 here is CASGPGTRANEQFF. DNA for the CDR3: TGTGCCAGCGGGCCAGGGACTCGAGCAAATGAGCAGTTCTTC. The chain uses TRBV27 and TRBJ2-1, with TRBD2 as a possible D gene (6 bases). The V gene lost 8 bases and the J gene lost 7 bases, with 18 bases spanning the gap. Germline V gene lookup returns CDR1 MNHEY and CDR2 SMNVEV (reference sequence). The CDR3 consists of 14 residues.

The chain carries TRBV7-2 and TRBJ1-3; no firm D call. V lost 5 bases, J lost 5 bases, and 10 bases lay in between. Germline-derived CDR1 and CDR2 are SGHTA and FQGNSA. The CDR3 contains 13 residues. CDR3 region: CASSRMTRNTIYF. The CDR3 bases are TGTGCCAGCAGCCGAATGACTAGAAACACCATATATTTT.

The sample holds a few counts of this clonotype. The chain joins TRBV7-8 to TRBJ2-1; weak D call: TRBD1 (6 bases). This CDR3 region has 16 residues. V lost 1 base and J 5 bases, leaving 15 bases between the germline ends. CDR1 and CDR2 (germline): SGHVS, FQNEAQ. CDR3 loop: CASSLVAQGINNEQFF. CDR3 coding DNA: TGTGCCAGCAGCTTAGTCGCGCAGGGGATTAACAATGAGCAGTTCTTC. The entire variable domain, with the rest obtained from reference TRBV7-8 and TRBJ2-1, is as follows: GAGVSQSPRYKVAKRGQDVALRCDPISGHVSLFWYQQALGQGPEFLTYFQNEAQLDKSGLPSDRFFAERPEGSVSTLKIQRTQQEDSAVYLCASSLVAQGINNEQFFGPGTRLTVL.

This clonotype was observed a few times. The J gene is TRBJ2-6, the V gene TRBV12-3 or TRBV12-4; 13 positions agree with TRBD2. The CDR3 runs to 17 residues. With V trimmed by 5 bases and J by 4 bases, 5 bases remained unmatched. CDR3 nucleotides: TGTGCCAGCAGTCTGGGACTAGCGGGGACCGGGGCCAACGTCCTGACTTTC. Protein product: CASSLGLAGTGANVLTF.

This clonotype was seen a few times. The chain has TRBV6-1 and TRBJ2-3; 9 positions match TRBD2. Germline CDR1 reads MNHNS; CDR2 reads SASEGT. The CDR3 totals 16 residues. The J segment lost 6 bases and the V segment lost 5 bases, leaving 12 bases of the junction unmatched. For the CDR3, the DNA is TGTGCCAGCAGTACGACCCGGGCGGGGGGGCCCGATACGCAGTATTTT. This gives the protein CASSTTRAGGPDTQYF.

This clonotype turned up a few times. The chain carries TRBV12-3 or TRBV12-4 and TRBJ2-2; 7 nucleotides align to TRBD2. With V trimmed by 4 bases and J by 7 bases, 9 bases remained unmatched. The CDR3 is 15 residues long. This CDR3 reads CASSYESGTGGELFF. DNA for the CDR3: TGTGCCAGCAGTTACGAAAGCGGGACGGGCGGGGAGCTGTTTTTT.

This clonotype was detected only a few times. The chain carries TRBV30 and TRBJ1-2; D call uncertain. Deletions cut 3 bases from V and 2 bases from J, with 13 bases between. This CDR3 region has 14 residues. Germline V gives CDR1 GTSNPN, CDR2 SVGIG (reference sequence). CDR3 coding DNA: TGTGCCTGGAGGACCTTCGGACGGAACTATGGCTACACCTTC. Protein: CAWRTFGRNYGYTF.

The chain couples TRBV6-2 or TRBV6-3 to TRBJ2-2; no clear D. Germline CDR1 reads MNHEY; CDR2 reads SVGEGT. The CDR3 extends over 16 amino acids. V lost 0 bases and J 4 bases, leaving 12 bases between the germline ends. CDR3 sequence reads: CASSYSLNSITGELFF. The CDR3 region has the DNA TGTGCCAGCAGTTACTCATTGAACTCCATCACCGGGGAGCTGTTTTTT.

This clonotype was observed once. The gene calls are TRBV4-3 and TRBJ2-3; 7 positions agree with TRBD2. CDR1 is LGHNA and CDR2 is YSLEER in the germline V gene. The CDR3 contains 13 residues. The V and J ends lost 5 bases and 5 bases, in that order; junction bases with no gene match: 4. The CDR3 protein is CASSVPSGDTQYF. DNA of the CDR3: TGCGCCAGCAGCGTGCCTAGCGGAGATACGCAGTATTTT.

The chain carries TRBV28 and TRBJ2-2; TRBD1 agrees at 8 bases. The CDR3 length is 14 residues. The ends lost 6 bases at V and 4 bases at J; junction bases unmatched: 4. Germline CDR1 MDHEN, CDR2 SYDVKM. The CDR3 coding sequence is TGTGCCAGCAGGCGGACAGGGTCCACCGGGGAGCTGTTTTTT. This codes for CASRRTGSTGELFF.

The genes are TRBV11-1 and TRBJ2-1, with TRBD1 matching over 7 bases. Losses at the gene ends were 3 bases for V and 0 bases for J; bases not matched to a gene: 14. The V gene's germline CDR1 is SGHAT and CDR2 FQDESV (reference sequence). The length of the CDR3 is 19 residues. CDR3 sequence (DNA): TGTGCCAGCAGCTTCCGGGGACAGAAACTATCGCCCTCCTACAATGAGCAGTTCTTC. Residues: CASSFRGQKLSPSYNEQFF.

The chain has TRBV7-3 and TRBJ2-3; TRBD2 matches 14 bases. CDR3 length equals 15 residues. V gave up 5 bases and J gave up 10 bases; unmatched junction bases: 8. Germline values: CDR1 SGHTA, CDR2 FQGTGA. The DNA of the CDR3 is TGTGCCAGCAGCCGACTCGGACTAGCGGGAGGAGCGCAGTATTTT. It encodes CASSRLGLAGGAQYF.

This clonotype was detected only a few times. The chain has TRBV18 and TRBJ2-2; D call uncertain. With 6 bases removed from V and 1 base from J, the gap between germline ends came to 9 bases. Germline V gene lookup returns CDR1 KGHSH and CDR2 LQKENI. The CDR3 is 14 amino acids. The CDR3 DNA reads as TGTGCCAGCTCGCTACAGATGAACACCGGGGAGCTGTTTTTT. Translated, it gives CASSLQMNTGELFF.